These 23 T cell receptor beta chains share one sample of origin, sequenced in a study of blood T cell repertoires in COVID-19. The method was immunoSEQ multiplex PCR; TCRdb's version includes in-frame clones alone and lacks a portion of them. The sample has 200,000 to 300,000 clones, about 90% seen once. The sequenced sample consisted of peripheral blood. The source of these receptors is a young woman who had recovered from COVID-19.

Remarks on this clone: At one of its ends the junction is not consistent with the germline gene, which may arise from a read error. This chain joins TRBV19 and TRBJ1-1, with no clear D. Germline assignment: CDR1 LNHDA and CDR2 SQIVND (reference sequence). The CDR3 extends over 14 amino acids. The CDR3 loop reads CASTPRVTNAEAFF. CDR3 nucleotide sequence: TGTGCCAGTACCCCACGGGTGACGAACGCTGAAGCTTTCTTT.

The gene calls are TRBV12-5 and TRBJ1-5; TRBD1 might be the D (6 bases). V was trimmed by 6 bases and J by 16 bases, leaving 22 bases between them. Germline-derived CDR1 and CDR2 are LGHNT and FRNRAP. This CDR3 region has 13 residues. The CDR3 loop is CASGRDLGGGRHF. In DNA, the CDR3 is TGTGCTAGTGGAAGGGACTTAGGGGGGGGAAGACATTTT.

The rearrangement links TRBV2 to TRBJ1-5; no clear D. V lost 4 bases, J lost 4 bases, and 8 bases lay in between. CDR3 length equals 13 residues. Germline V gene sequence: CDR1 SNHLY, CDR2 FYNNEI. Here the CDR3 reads CASSGGGNQPQHF. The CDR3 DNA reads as TGTGCCAGCAGTGGGGGAGGAAATCAGCCCCAGCATTTT.

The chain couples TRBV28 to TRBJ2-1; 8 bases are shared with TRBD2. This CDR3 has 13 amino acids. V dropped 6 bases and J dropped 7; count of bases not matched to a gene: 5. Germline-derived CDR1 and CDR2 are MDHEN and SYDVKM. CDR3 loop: CASSQLAVNEQFF. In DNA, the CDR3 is TGTGCCAGCAGCCAACTAGCGGTGAATGAGCAGTTCTTC.

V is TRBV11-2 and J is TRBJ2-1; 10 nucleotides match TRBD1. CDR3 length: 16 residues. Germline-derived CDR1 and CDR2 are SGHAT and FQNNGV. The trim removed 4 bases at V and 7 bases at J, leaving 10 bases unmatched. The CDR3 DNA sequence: TGTGCCAGCAGCTCGACCCGACAGGGGGCTTTGAATGAGCAGTTCTTC. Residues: CASSSTRQGALNEQFF.

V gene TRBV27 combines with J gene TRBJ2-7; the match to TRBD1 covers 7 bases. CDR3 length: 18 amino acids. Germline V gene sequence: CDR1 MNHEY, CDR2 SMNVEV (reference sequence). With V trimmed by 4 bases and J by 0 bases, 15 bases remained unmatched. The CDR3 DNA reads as TGTGCCAGCAGTTCCCGGGCCCGGGACAGCCTAAGCTCCTACGAGCAGTACTTC. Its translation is CASSSRARDSLSSYEQYF.

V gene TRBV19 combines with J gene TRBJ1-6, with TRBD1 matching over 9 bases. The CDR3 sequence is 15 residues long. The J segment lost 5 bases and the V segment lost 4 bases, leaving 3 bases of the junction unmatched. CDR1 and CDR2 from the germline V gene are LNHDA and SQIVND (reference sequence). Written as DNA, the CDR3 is TGTGCCAGTAGTACAAGACAGGGGGATAATTCACCCCTCCACTTT. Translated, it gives CASSTRQGDNSPLHF.

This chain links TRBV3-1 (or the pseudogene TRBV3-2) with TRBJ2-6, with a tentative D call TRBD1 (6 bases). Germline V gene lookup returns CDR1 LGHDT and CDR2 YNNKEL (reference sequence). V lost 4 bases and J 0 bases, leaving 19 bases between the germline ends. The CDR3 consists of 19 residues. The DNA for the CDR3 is TGTGCCAGCAGCCTATCCTACAGGGTGGGGAACTCTGGGGCCAACGTCCTGACTTTC. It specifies CASSLSYRVGNSGANVLTF.

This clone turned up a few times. CDR3 nucleotides: TGTGCCAGCAGTCCCCGGGCAGGGGGGACTGGGGCCAACGTCCTGACTTTC. It encodes CASSPRAGGTGANVLTF. This rearrangement joins TRBV6-6 to TRBJ2-6, with TRBD1 as a possible D gene (7 bases). The length of the CDR3 is 17 residues. The V gene lost 5 bases and the J gene lost 2 bases, with 16 bases spanning the gap. Germline CDR1 is MNHNY and CDR2 is SVGAGI (reference sequence).

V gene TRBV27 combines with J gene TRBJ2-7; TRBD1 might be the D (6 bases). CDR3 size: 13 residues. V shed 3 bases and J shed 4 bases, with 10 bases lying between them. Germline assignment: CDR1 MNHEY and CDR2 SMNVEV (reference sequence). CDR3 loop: CASSFAGEYEQYF. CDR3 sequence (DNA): TGTGCCAGCAGTTTCGCAGGGGAATACGAGCAGTACTTC.

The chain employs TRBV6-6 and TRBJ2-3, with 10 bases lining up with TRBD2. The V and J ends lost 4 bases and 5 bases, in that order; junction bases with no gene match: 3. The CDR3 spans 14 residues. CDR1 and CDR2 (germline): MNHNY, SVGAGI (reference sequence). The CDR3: CASSLAGGLDTQYF. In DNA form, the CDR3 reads TGTGCCAGCAGTTTAGCGGGGGGTTTAGATACGCAGTATTTT.

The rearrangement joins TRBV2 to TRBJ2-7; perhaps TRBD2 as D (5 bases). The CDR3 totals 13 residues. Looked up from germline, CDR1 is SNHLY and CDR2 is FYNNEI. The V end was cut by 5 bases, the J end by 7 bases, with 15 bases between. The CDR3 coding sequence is TGTGCCAGCAGTCGGACTTCGGGGTGGGAGCAGTACTTC. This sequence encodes CASSRTSGWEQYF.

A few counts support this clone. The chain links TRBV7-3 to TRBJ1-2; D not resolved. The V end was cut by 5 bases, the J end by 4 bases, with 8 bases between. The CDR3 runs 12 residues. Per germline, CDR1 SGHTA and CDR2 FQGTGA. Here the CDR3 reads CASSQSVYGYTF. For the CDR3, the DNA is TGTGCCAGCAGCCAAAGCGTCTATGGCTACACCTTC. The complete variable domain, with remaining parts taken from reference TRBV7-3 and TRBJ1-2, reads GAGVSQTPSNKVTEKGKYVELRCDPISGHTALYWYRQSLGQGPEFLIYFQGTGAADDSGLPNDRFFAVRPEGSVSTLKIQRTERGDSAVYLCASSQSVYGYTFGSGTRLTVV.

The CDR3 sequence is CASSEASGGAGHTQYF. In nucleotides, the CDR3 is TGTGCCAGCAGTGAAGCTAGCGGGGGGGCCGGCCATACGCAGTATTTT. This sequence joins TRBV2 and TRBJ2-3, with TRBD2 matching 11 bases. Germline assignment: CDR1 SNHLY and CDR2 FYNNEI. The CDR3 length is 16 residues. V shed 0 bases and J 7 bases; nucleotides not matched to a gene: 6.

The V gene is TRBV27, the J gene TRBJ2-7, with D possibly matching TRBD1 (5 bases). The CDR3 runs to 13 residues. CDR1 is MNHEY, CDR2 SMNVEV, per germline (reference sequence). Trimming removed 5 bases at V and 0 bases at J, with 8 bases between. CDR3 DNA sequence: TGTGCCAGCAGTAGACAGAGCTCCTACGAGCAGTACTTC. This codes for CASSRQSSYEQYF.

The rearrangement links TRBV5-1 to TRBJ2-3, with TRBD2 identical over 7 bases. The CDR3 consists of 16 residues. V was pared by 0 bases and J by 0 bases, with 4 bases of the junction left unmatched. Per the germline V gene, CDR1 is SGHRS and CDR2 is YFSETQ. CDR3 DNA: TGCGCCAGCAGCTTGGTCGGGCGGGGGAGCACAGATACGCAGTATTTT. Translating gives CASSLVGRGSTDTQYF. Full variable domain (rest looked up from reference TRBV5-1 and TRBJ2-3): KAGVTQTPRYLIKTRGQQVTLSCSPISGHRSVSWYQQTPGQGLQFLFEYFSETQRNKGNFPGRFSGRQFSNSRSEMNVSTLELGDSALYLCASSLVGRGSTDTQYFGPGTRLTVL.

DNA of the CDR3: TGTGCCTGGAGTACAGGGGGGGCCTACGAGCAGTACTTC. Translated: CAWSTGGAYEQYF. The rearrangement links TRBV30 to TRBJ2-7; possible D gene TRBD1, 8 bases. This CDR3 comprises 13 residues. Germline CDR1 GTSNPN, CDR2 SVGIG (reference sequence). Trimming left V 2 bases short and J 2 bases short, with 10 bases between. Based on the CDR3 plus reference TRBV30 and TRBJ2-7, the full variable domain is SQTIHQWPATLVQPVGSPLSLECTVEGTSNPNLYWYRQAAGRGLQLLFYSVGIGQISSEVPQNLSASRPQDRQFILSSKKLLLSDSGFYLCAWSTGGAYEQYFGPGTRLTVT.

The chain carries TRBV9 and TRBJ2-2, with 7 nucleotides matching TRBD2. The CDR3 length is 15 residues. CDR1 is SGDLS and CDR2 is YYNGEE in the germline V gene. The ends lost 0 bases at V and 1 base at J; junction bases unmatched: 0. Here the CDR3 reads CASSVGGGNTGELFF. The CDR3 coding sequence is TGTGCCAGCAGCGTAGGCGGGGGGAACACCGGGGAGCTGTTTTTT.

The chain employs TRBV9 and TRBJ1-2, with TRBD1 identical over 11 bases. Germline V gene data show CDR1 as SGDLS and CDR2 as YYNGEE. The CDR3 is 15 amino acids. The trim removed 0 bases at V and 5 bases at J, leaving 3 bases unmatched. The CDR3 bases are TGTGCCAGCAGCGTAGGGGGACAGGGGGAGTATGGCTACACCTTC. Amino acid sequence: CASSVGGQGEYGYTF.

The CDR3 coding sequence is TGTGCCAGCAGTTTCGACAGGGGGGGTGAGCAGTTCTTC. Translated, it gives CASSFDRGGEQFF. The genes are TRBV27 and TRBJ2-1, with TRBD1 identical over 9 bases. V was pared by 3 bases and J by 9 bases, with 3 bases of the junction left unmatched. The V gene's germline CDR1 is MNHEY and CDR2 SMNVEV (reference sequence). This CDR3 has 13 residues.

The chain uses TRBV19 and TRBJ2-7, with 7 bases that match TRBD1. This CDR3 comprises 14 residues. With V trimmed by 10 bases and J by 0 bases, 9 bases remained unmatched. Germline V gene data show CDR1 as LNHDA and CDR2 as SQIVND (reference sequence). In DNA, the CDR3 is TGTGCCACTGCACAGGGGCTCTTCTCCTACGAGCAGTACTTC. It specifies CATAQGLFSYEQYF.

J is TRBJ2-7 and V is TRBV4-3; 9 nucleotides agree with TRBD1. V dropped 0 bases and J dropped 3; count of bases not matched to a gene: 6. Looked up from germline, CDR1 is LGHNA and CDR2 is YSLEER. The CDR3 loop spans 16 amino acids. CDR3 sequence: CASSQEYRQGGYEQYF. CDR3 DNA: TGCGCCAGCAGCCAAGAATATAGACAGGGGGGCTACGAGCAGTACTTC.

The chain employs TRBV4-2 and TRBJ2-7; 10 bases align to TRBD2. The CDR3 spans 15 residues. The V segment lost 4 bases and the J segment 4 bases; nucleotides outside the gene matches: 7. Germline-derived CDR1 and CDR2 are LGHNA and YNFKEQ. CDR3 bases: TGTGCCAGCAGCCGGAGCGAAGCGGGGGGGTACGAGCAGTACTTC. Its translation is CASSRSEAGGYEQYF.